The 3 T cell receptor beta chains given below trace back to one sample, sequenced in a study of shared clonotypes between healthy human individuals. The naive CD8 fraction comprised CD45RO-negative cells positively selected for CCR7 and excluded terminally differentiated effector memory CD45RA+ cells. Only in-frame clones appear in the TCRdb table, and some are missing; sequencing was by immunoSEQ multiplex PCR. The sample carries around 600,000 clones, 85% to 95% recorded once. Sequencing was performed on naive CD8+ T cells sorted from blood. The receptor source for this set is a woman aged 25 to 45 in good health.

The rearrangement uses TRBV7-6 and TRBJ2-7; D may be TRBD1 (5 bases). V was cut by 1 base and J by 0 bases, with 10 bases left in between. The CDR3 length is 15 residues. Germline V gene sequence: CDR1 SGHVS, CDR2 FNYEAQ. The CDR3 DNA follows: TGTGCCAGCAGCTTAGGGGGCTCCAGCTCCTACGAGCAGTACTTC. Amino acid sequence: CASSLGGSSSYEQYF. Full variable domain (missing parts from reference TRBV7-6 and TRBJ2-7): GAGVSQSPRYKVTKRGQDVALRCDPISGHVSLYWYRQALGQGPEFLTYFNYEAQQDKSGLPNDRFSAERPEGSISTLTIQRTEQRDSAMYRCASSLGGSSSYEQYFGPGTRLTVT.

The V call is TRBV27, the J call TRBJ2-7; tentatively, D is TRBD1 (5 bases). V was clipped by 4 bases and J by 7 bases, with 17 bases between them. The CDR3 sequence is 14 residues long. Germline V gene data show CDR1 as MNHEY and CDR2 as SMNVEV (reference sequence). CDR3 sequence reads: CASSYLQGKREQYF. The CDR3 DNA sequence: TGTGCCAGCAGTTACCTCCAGGGAAAACGGGAGCAGTACTTC.

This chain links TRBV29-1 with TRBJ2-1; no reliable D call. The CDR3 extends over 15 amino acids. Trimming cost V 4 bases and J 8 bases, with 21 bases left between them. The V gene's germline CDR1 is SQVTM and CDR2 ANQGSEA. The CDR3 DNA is TGCAGCGTTGTGGGGATCTTTTGGCGGACCGATGAGCAGTTCTTC. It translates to CSVVGIFWRTDEQFF.